The source of this T cell receptor beta chain is a study of T-cell memory formation after mild COVID-19. This CDR3 is 11 amino acids long. V was pared by 11 bases and J by 3 bases, with 11 bases between. Germline CDR1 reads SEHNR; CDR2 reads FQNEAQ (reference sequence). Regarding this clonotype: The antigen is not known.

Whole-study results and caveats: Later expanders leaned CD4+, whereas day 15 to 85 contracting clones were balanced CD4/CD8.

MiXCR, applied by TCRdb to the 5' RACE reads, yields one record per CDR3 protein. The sample yields a few hundred thousand distinct CDR3 sequences, just under 20% seen once. Sample: PBMCs or a T cell subset sorted from them (not recorded which). This chain uses TRBV7-9 with TRBJ2-7, with a tentative D call TRBD1 (6 bases). The receptor comes from a man between 18 and 35 years old who had mild COVID-19 (a few samples of this study predate the infection). Cell type and time point are not known. For the CDR3, the DNA is TGTGCCGGCGGACAGCTCTACGAGCAGTACTTC. This gives the protein CAGGQLYEQYF.